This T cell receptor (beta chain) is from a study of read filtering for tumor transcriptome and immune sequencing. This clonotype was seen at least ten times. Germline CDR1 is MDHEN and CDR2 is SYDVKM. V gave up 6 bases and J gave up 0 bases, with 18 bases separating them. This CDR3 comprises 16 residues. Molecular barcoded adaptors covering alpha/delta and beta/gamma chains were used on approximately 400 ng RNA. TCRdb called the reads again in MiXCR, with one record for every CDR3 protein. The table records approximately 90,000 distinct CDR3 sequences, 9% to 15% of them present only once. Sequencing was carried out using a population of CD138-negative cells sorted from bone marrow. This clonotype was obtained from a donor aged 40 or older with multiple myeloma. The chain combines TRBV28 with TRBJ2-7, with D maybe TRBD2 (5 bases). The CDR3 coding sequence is TGTGCCAGCAGCCCCTCTCCGGGATCCAGCTCCTACGAGCAGTACTTC. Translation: CASSPSPGSSSYEQYF. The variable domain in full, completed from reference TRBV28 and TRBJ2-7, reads DVKVTQSSRYLVKRTGEKVFLECVQDMDHENMFWYRQDPGLGLRLIYFSYDVKMKEKGDIPEGYSVSREKKERFSLILESASTNQTSMYLCASSPSPGSSSYEQYFGPGTRLTVT.